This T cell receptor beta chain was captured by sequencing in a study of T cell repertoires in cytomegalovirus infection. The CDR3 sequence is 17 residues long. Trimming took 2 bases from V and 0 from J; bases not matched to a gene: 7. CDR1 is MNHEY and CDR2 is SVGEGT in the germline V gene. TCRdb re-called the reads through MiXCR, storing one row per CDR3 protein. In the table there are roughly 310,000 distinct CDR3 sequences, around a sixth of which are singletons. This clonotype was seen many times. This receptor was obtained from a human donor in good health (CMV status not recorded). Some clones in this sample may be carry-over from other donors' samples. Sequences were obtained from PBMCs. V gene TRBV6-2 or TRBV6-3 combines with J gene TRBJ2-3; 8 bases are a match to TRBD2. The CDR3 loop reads CASSYRREGPSTDTQYF. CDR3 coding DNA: TGTGCCAGCAGTTACCGCCGGGAGGGCCCGAGCACAGATACGCAGTATTTT.